The subject of this entry is one T cell receptor (beta chain). Sequencing used immunoSEQ multiplex PCR; TCRdb keeps in-frame clones, though not all of them. The sample holds 120,000 or so clones, under 95% seen once. These data are taken from a study of control samples from healthy donors and cancer patients. The CDR3 is 18 amino acids. The J segment lost 3 bases and the V segment lost 3 bases, leaving 11 bases of the junction unmatched. Looked up from germline, CDR1 is LNHDA and CDR2 is SQIVND (reference sequence). This clonotype was obtained from a man in his late teens or twenties in good health. The source material was blood. The chain combines TRBV19 with TRBJ2-3, with 11 bases aligning to TRBD2. CDR3 loop: CASSIAASGGLRTDTQYF. Here the CDR3 DNA reads TGTGCCAGTAGTATCGCAGCTAGCGGGGGGCTAAGAACAGATACGCAGTATTTT.